This TCR beta chain appears in the sequencing data of a study of control samples from healthy donors and cancer patients. Germline CDR1 is MGHRA and CDR2 is YSYEKL. The ends lost 2 bases at V and 3 bases at J; junction bases unmatched: 3. The CDR3 length is 16 residues. TCRdb keeps only in-frame clones here, not all; method: immunoSEQ multiplex PCR. Here the sample spans about 160,000 clones, roughly 90% being singletons. The chain has TRBV4-1 and TRBJ2-2, with TRBD2 matching 10 bases. The origin of this receptor is a woman aged 30 to 39 in good health. The specimen was blood. CDR3 residues: CASSQSGTSDTGELFF. CDR3 nucleotides: TGCGCCAGCAGCCAATCCGGGACTAGCGACACCGGGGAGCTGTTTTTT.